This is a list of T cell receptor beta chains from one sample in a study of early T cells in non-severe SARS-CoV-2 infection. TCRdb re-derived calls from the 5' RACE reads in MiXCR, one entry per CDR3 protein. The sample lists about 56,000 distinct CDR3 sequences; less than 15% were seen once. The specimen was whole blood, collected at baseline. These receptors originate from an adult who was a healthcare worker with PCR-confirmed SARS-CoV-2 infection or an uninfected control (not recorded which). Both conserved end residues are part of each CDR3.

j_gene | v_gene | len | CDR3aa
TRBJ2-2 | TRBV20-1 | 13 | CSAREALTGELFF
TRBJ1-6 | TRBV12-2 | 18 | CASRRQGMQSSYNSPLHF
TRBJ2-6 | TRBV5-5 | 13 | CASNRAGANVLTF
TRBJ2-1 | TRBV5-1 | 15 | CASSLWTGSGNEQFF
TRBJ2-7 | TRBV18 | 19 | CASSPGSGSGRTGRYEQYF
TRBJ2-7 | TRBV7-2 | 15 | CASSLAADVYYEQYF
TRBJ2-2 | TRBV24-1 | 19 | CATSIRMYPGQENTGELFF
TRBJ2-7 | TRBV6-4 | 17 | CASRTSGQALRIYEQYF
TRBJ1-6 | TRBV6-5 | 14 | CASSVGQLNSPLHF
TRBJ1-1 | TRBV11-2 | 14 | CASSRTILNTEAFF
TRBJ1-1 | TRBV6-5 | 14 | CASRRDGTYTEAFF
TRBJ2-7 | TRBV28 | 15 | CASSPGQVVGYEQYF
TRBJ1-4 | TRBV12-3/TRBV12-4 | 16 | CASSLSDSSSNEKLFF
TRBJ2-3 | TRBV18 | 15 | CASSPTRSSTDTQYF
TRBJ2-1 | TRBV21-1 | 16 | CASSKSPRPGSGEQFF
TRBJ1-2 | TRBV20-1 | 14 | CSASGATGVNFYTF
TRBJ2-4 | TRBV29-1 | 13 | CSVRGRGLNIQYF
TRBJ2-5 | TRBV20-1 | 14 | CSAIPGTLTGTQYF
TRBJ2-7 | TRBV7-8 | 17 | CASSLVMSSGRKGEQYF
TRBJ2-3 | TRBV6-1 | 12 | CASKRPTDTQYF
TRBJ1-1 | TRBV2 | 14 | CASNSEGWNTEAFF
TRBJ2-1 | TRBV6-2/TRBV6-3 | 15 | CASSSQASGYNEQFF
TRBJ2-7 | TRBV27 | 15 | CASRVQAGGPYEQYF
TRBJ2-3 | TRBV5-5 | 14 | CASSFRTGADTQYF
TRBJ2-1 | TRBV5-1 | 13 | CASRGQGADEQFF
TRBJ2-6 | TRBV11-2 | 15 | CASSAAGAGANVLTF
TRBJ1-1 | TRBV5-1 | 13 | CASRTGENTEAFF
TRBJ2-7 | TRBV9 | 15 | CASSAITGPTYEQYF
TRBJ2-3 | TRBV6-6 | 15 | CASSYRGKSTDTQYF
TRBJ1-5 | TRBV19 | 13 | CASSIGWGQPQHF
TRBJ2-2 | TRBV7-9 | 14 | CASSPPERTGELFF
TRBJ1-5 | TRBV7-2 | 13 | CASSLVGEGIEHF
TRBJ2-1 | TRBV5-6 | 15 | CASSLASPLLDEQFF
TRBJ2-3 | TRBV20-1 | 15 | CSARGGLEVADTQYF
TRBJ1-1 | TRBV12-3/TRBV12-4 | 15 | CASSFPTGDGAEAFF
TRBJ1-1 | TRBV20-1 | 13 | CSARDRANTEAFF
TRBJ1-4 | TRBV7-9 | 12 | CASLGSIEKLFF
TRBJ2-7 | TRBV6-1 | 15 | CASSDRLAGAYEQYF
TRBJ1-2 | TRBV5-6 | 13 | CASSFPGNPAYTF
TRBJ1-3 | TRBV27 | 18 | CASPRGTRVSTSGNTIYF
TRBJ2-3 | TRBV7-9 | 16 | CASSFTLESGTDTQYF
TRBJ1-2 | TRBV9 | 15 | CASSPRDRGNYGYTF
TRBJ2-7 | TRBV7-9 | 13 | CASSLVHLYEQYF
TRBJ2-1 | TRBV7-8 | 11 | CASRTGNEQFF
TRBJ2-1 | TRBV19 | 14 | CASSGQAISRQQFF
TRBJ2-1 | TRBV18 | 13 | CASSPEVQVALLF
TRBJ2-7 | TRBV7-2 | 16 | CASSLGRGQGAYEQYF
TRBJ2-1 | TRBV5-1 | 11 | CASSWTGEQFF
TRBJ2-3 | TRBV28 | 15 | CASSLRLRITDTQYF
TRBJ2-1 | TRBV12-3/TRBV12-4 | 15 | CASSPSGAHGNEQFF
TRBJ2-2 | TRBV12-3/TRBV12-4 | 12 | CASSLSGWELFF
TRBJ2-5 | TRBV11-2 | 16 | CASSLVPGVSQETQYF
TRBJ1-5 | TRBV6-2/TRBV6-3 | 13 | CASSYDSDQPQHF
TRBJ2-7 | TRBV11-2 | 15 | CASRDRDRASYEQYF
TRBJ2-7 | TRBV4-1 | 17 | CASSRDRDSGSSYEQYF